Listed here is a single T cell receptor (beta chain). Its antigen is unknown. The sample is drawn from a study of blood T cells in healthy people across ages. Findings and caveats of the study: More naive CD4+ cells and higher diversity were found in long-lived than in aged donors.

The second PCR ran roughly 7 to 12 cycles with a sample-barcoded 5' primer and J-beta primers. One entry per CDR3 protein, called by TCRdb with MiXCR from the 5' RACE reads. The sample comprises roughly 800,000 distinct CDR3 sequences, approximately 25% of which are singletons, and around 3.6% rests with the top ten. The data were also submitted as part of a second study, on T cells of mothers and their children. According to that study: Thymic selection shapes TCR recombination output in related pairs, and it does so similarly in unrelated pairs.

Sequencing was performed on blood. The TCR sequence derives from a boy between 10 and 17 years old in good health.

Here the CDR3 DNA reads TGCAGTGCCAGGGCTCCGAACTATGGCTACACCTTC. Translating it yields CSARAPNYGYTF. V is TRBV20-1 and J is TRBJ1-2, with a weak D call TRBD1 (5 bases). The V end lost 6 bases, the J end lost 2 bases, and 10 bases lay between the germline ends. From germline, CDR1 is DFQATT and CDR2 SNEGSKA (reference sequence). The CDR3 is made up of 12 amino acids.